This T cell receptor beta chain was sequenced for a study of blood T cells in healthy people across ages. Findings of the study overall: Age showed a roughly linear inverse relationship with TCR beta diversity per million T cells.

This clonotype was seen more than once but under ten times. Antigen unknown. The second PCR ran roughly 7 to 12 cycles with a sample-barcoded 5' primer and J-beta primers. TCRdb used MiXCR to reprocess the 5' RACE reads, holding one entry per CDR3 protein. In the table there are approximately 1.5 million distinct CDR3 sequences, roughly a third of which are singletons. The CDR3 loop spans 17 amino acids. Germline values: CDR1 MGHRA, CDR2 YSYEKL. The ends lost 0 bases at V and 6 bases at J; junction bases unmatched: 10. This receptor was taken from a woman aged 25 to 39 in good health. The V gene is TRBV4-1, the J gene TRBJ2-1, with 8 bases aligning to TRBD2. The specimen sequenced was blood. The DNA for the CDR3 is TGCGCCAGCAGCCAAGATCGGGTCGGGGGGGCCCGCAATGAGCAGTTCTTC. Its translation: CASSQDRVGGARNEQFF.